This T cell receptor (beta chain) is from a study of Ad26.COV2.S vaccination and SARS-CoV-2 variants. Points on this clone: The antigen is undetermined.

Whole-study results and caveats: Following vaccination, spike-specific CD8+ and CD4+ T cell responses reportedly exhibited substantial breadth. Participants given vaccine showed non-spike TCR breadth similar to that of placebo recipients. While placebo recipients had lower spike-specific TCR breadth, vaccine recipients had more.

CDR3 size: 14 residues. Trimming removed 5 bases at V and 5 bases at J, with 15 bases between. The germline V gene has CDR1 MNHEY and CDR2 SVGAGI. Generated by immunoSEQ multiplex PCR, the TCRdb table keeps only in-frame clones and is missing some. The sample holds over 110,000 clones, about nine tenths seen once. The chain joins TRBV6-5 to TRBJ2-5; TRBD2 might be the D (7 bases). The sequencing used peripheral blood, collected after recovery from COVID-19. The sequence was collected from a human donor who had recovered from COVID-19. The CDR3 coding sequence is TGTGCCAGCAGTCGCGGGGGCTCTTCGGAGACCCAGTACTTC. Residues: CASSRGGSSETQYF.